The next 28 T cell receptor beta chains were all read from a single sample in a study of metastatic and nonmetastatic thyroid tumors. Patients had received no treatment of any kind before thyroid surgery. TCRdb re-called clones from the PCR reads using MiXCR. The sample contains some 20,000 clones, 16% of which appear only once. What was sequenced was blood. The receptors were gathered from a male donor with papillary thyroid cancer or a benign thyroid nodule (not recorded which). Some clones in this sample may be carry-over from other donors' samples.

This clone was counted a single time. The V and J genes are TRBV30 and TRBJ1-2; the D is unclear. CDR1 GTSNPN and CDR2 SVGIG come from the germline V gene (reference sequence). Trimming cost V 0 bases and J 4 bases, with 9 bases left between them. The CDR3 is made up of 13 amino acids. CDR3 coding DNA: TGTGCCTGGAGTGTACAGTCAGCCTATGGCTACACCTTC. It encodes CAWSVQSAYGYTF. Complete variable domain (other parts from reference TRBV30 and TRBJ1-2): SQTIHQWPATLVQPVGSPLSLECTVEGTSNPNLYWYRQAAGRGLQLLFYSVGIGQISSEVPQNLSASRPQDRQFILSSKKLLLSDSGFYLCAWSVQSAYGYTFGSGTRLTVV.

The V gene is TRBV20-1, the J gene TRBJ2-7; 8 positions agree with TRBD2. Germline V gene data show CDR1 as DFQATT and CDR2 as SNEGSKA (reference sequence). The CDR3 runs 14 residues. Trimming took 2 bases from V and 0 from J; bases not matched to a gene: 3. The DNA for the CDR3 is TGCAGTGCTAGACCGGGGGGGGACTCCTACGAGCAGTACTTC. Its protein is CSARPGGDSYEQYF.

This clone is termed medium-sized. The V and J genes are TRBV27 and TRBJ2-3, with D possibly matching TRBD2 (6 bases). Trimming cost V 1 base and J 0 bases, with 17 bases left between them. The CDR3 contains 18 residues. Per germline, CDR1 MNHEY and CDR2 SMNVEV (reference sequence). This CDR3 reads CASSLWAAGGASTDTQYF. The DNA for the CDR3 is TGTGCCAGCAGTTTATGGGCGGCAGGCGGGGCTAGCACAGATACGCAGTATTTT.

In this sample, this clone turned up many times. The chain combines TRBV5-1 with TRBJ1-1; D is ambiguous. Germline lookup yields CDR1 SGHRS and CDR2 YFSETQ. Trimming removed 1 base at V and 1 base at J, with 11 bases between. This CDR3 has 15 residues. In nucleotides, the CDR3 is TGCGCCAGCAGCTTGTTGGTACATTCGAACACTGAAGCTTTCTTT. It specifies CASSLLVHSNTEAFF.

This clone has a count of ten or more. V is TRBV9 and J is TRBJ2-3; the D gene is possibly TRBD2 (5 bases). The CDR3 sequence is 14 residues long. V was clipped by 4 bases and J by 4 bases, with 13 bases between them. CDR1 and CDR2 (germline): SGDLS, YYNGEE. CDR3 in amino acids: CASSFRTLPDTQYF. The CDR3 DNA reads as TGTGCCAGCAGCTTTAGGACTCTCCCAGATACGCAGTATTTT. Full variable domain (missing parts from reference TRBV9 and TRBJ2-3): DSGVTQTPKHLITATGQRVTLRCSPRSGDLSVYWYQQSLDQGLQFLIQYYNGEERAKGNILERFSAQQFPDLHSELNLSSLELGDSALYFCASSFRTLPDTQYFGPGTRLTVL.

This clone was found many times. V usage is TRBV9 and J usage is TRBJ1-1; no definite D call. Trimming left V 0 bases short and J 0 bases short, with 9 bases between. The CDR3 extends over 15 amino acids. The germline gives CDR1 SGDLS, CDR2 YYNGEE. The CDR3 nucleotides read TGTGCCAGCAGCGTAGATTCCGGCATGAACACTGAAGCTTTCTTT. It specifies CASSVDSGMNTEAFF.

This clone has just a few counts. The CDR3 nucleotides read TGTGCCAGCAGGGCGCGCGGAAGCGCTAACGCCGGGGAGCTGTTTTTT. It is translated as CASRARGSANAGELFF. This rearrangement joins TRBV6-1 to TRBJ2-2; D is unresolved. The CDR3 length is 16 residues. Looked up from germline, CDR1 is MNHNS and CDR2 is SASEGT. V was cut by 6 bases and J by 6 bases, with 20 bases left in between.

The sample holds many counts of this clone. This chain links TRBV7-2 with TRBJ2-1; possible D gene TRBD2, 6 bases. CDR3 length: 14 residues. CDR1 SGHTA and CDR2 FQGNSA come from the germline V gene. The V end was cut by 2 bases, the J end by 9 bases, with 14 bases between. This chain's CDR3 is CASSLFFGSGEQFF. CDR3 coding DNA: TGTGCCAGCAGCTTATTTTTCGGGAGTGGTGAGCAGTTCTTC.

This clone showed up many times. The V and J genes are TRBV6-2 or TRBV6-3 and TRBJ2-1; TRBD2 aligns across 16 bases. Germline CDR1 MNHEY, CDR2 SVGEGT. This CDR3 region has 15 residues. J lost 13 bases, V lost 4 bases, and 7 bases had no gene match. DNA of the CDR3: TGTGCCAGCAGTTTAACGGGACTAGCGGGAGGGTACCAGTTCTTC. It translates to CASSLTGLAGGYQFF.

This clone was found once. In nucleotides, the CDR3 is TGTGCCAGCAGCTACCTCGATGGGAGGTACCCGTTCTTC. Translating it yields CASSYLDGRYPFF. This chain connects TRBV11-3 to TRBJ2-1; tentatively, D is TRBD2 (6 bases). With 4 bases removed from V and 15 bases from J, the gap between germline ends came to 19 bases. Germline V gene sequence: CDR1 SGHNT, CDR2 YENEEA. This CDR3 region has 13 residues.

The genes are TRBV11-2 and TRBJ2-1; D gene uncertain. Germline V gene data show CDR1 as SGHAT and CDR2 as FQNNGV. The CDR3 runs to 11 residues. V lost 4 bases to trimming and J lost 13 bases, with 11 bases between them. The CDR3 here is CASSSQILQFF. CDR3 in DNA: TGTGCCAGCAGCTCCCAAATATTACAGTTCTTC.

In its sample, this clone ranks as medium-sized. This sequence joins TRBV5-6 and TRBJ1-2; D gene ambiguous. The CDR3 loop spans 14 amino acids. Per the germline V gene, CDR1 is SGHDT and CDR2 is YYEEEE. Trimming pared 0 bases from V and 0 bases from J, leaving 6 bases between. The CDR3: CASSLVPPNYGYTF. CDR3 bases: TGTGCCAGCAGCTTGGTTCCGCCTAACTATGGCTACACCTTC.

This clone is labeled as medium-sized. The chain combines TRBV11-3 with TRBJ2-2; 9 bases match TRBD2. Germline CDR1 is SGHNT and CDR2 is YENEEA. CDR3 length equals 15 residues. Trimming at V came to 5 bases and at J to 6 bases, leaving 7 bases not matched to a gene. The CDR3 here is CASSMTSGHSGELFF. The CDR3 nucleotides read TGTGCCAGCAGCATGACTAGCGGCCACTCCGGGGAGCTGTTTTTT.

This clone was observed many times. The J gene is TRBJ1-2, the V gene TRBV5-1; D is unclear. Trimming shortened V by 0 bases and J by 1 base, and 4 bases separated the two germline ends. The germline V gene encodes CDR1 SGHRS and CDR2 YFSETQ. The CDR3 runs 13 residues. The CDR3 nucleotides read TGCGCCAGCAGCTTGGCCGATAACTATGGCTACACCTTC. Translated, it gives CASSLADNYGYTF.

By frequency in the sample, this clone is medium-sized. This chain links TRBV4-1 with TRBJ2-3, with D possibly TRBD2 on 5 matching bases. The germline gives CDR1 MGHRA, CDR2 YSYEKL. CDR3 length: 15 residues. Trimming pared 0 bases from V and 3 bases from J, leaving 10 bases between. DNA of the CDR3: TGCGCCAGCAGCCAAGATGGGCGGGCAACAGATACGCAGTATTTT. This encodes CASSQDGRATDTQYF.

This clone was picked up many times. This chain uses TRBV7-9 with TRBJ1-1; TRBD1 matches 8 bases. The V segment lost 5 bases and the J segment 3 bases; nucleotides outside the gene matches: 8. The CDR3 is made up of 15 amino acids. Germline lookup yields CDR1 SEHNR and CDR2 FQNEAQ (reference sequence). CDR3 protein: CASSTRDRSDTEAFF. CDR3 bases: TGTGCCAGCAGCACCCGGGACAGGAGTGACACTGAAGCTTTCTTT. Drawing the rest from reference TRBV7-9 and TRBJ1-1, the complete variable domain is DTGVSQNPRHKITKRGQNVTFRCDPISEHNRLYWYRQTLGQGPEFLTYFQNEAQLEKSRLLSDRFSAERPKGSFSTLEIQRTEQGDSAMYLCASSTRDRSDTEAFFGQGTRLTVV.

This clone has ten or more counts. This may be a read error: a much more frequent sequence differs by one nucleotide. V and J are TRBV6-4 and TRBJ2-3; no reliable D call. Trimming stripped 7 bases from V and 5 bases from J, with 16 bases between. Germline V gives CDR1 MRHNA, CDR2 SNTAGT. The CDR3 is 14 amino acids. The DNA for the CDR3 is TGTGCCAGCAATCGGCAGACCATTGAAGATACGCAGTATTTT. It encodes CASNRQTIEDTQYF.

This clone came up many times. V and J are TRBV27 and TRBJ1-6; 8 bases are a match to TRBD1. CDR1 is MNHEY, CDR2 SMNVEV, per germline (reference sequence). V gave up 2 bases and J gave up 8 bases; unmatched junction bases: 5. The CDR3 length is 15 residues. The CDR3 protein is CASSLKAGGYSPLHF. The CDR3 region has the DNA TGTGCCAGCAGTTTAAAGGCAGGGGGCTATTCACCCCTCCACTTT.

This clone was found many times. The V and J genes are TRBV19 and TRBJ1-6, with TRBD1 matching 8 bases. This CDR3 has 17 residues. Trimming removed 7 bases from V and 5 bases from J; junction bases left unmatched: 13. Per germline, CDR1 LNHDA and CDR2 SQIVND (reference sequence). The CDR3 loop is CASTPRSLTGDNSPLHF. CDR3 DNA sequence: TGTGCCAGTACCCCCCGATCCCTGACAGGGGATAATTCACCCCTCCACTTT.

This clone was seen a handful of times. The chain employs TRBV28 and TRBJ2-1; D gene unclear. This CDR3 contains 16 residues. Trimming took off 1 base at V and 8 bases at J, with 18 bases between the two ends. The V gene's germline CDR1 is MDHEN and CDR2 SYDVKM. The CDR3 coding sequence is TGTGCCAGCAGTTTATCGTACCTCGGGCTTCACGATGAGCAGTTCTTC. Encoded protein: CASSLSYLGLHDEQFF.

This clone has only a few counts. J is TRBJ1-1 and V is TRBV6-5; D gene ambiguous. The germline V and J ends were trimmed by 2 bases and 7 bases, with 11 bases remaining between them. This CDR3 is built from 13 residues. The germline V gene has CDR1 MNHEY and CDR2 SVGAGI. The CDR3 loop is CASSYGFQFEAFF. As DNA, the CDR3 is TGTGCCAGCAGTTACGGTTTCCAGTTTGAAGCTTTCTTT.

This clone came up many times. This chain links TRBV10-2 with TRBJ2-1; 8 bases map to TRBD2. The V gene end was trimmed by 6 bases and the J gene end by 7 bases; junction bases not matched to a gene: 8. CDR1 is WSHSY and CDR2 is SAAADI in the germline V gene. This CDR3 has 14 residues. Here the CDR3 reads CASRRSLAGNEQFF. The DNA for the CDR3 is TGCGCCAGCAGGCGTTCCCTAGCGGGTAATGAGCAGTTCTTC.

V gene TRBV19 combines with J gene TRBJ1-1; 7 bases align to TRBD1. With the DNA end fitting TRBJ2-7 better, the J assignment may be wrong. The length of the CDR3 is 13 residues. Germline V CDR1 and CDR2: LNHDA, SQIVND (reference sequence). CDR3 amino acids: CASSDRALNEQYF. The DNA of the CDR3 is TGTGCCAGTAGTGACAGGGCGCTGAACGAGCAGTACTTC.

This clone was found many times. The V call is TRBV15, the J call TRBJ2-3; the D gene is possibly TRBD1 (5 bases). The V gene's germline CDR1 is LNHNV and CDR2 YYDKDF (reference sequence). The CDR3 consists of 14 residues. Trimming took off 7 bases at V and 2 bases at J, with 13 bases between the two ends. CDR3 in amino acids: CATTPGMDTDTQYF. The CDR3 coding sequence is TGTGCCACCACCCCAGGGATGGACACAGATACGCAGTATTTT.

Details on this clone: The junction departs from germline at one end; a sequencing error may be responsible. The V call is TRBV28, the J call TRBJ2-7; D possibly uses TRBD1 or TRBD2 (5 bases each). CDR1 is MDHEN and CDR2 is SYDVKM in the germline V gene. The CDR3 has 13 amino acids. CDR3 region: CASRGPGTYDQCF. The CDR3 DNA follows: TGTGCCAGCAGAGGCCCTGGGACCTACGATCAGTGCTTC.

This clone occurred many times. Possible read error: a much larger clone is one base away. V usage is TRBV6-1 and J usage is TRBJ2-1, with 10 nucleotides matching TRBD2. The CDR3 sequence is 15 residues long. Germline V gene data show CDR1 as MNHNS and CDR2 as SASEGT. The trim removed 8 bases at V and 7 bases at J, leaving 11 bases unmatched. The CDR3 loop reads CASSGASGSWNEQFF. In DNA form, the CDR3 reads TGTGCCAGCTCGGGGGCTAGCGGGAGCTGGAATGAGCAGTTCTTC.

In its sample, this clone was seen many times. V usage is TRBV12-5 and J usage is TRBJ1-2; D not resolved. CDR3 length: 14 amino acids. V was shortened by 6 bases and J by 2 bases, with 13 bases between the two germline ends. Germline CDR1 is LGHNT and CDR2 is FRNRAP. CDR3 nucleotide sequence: TGTGCTAGTGGGGGTCTCCCCCAAAACTATGGCTACACCTTC. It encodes CASGGLPQNYGYTF.

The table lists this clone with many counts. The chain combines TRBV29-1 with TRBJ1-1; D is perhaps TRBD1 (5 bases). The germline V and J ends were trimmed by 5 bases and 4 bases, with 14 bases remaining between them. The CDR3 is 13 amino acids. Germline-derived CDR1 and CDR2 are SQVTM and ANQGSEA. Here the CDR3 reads CSVRVQGATEAFF. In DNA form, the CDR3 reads TGCAGCGTTCGCGTCCAGGGCGCCACTGAAGCTTTCTTT.